Many counts were recorded for the clone carrying this T cell receptor beta chain. What it binds is not known. The data derive from a study of response to subunit inactivated influenza vaccine. MiXCR, applied by TCRdb to the RT-PCR reads, yields one record per CDR3 protein. Among hundreds of thousands of distinct CDR3 sequences, more than 15% were seen once, and the ten largest hold over 2.5%. Study-level results: It was the authors' suggestion that each seasonal influenza vaccination recruits few new T cells.

This CDR3 is 16 amino acids long. The V end lost 0 bases, the J end lost 1 base, and 12 bases lay between the germline ends. CDR1 is MGHRA, CDR2 YSYEKL, per germline. The rearrangement links TRBV4-1 to TRBJ2-5; TRBD1 or TRBD2 may be the D gene (5 bases each). This TCR derives from a man between 50 and 70 years old who received an inactivated influenza vaccine. Sequencing was performed on CD4+ T cells sorted from PBMCs, taken approximately 25 months after vaccination. CDR3 protein: CASSQEWQGVQETQYF. In nucleotides, the CDR3 is TGCGCCAGCAGCCAAGAGTGGCAGGGAGTCCAAGAGACCCAGTACTTC.